A selection of T cell receptor beta chains follows, all from one sample in a study of T cell responses to AZD1222 COVID-19 vaccine. Here immunoSEQ multiplex PCR was the method, and the copy in TCRdb shows in-frame clones only, minus some. The data contain approximately 150,000 clones, 90% of them singletons. Sequenced material: peripheral blood, taken 28 days after the second dose of the MenACWY control vaccine. The receptors come from an adult who received the MenACWY meningococcal vaccine as a control. Each CDR3 is given with its conserved first and last residue. A D gene is named only where the DNA matches it firmly. Clone size is shown for a subset of rows, as once, few, many or a class of expanded clone.

d_gene: -
j_gene: TRBJ1-6
v_gene: TRBV4-3
abundance: -
CDR3aa: CASSSGGVRGSPLHF
CDR3nt: TGCGCCAGCAGCTCGGGCGGGGTCCGGGGTTCACCCCTCCACTTT

d_gene: -
j_gene: TRBJ1-3
v_gene: TRBV30
abundance: -
CDR3aa: CAWTNSAGNTIYF
CDR3nt: TGTGCCTGGACCAACAGCGCTGGAAACACCATATATTTT

d_gene: -
j_gene: TRBJ2-5
v_gene: TRBV30
abundance: -
CDR3aa: CAWSVVTGSPQETQYF
CDR3nt: TGTGCCTGGAGTGTAGTCACAGGATCACCCCAAGAGACCCAGTACTTC

d_gene: -
j_gene: TRBJ1-5
v_gene: TRBV27
abundance: -
CDR3aa: CASSNTGAHQPQHF
CDR3nt: TGTGCCAGCAGTAATACCGGGGCTCATCAGCCCCAGCATTTT

d_gene: -
j_gene: TRBJ2-6
v_gene: TRBV27
abundance: -
CDR3aa: CATRQANSGANVLTF
CDR3nt: TGTGCCACCCGACAGGCGAACTCTGGGGCCAACGTCCTGACTTTC

d_gene: -
j_gene: TRBJ2-1
v_gene: TRBV7-2
abundance: -
CDR3aa: CASMPAATDYNEQFF
CDR3nt: TGTGCCAGCATGCCGGCGGCGACCGACTACAATGAGCAGTTCTTC

d_gene: TRBD1
j_gene: TRBJ1-3
v_gene: TRBV7-6
abundance: -
CDR3aa: CASSPGTGRSSGNTIYF
CDR3nt: TGTGCCAGCAGCCCAGGGACAGGTCGCAGCTCTGGAAACACCATATATTTT

d_gene: -
j_gene: TRBJ2-1
v_gene: TRBV7-2
abundance: -
CDR3aa: CASSPQGRTTYNEQFF
CDR3nt: TGTGCCAGCAGCCCCCAGGGGCGGACCACCTACAATGAGCAGTTCTTC

d_gene: TRBD2
j_gene: TRBJ2-7
v_gene: TRBV5-8
abundance: -
CDR3aa: CASSSGLAPKYF
CDR3nt: TGTGCCAGCAGCTCTGGACTAGCTCCGAAGTACTTC

d_gene: TRBD1
j_gene: TRBJ1-6
v_gene: TRBV5-1
abundance: -
CDR3aa: CASRFQDRDNSPLHF
CDR3nt: TGCGCCAGCAGGTTTCAGGACAGGGATAATTCACCCCTCCACTTT

d_gene: -
j_gene: TRBJ1-6
v_gene: TRBV6-2/TRBV6-3
abundance: -
CDR3aa: CASSYRDGFNSPLHF
CDR3nt: TGTGCCAGCAGTTATCGAGACGGTTTTAATTCACCCCTCCACTTT

d_gene: -
j_gene: TRBJ1-5
v_gene: TRBV20-1
abundance: -
CDR3aa: CSASFSSESNQPQHF
CDR3nt: TGCAGTGCTAGTTTTTCATCTGAGAGCAATCAGCCCCAGCATTTT

d_gene: -
j_gene: TRBJ1-4
v_gene: TRBV28
abundance: -
CDR3aa: CASSSTSTNEKLFF
CDR3nt: TGTGCCAGCAGTTCAACATCAACTAATGAAAAACTGTTTTTT

d_gene: TRBD1
j_gene: TRBJ1-2
v_gene: TRBV7-9
abundance: -
CDR3aa: CASSSGTDYYGYTF
CDR3nt: TGTGCCAGCAGCTCCGGGACAGATTACTATGGCTACACCTTC

d_gene: -
j_gene: TRBJ1-5
v_gene: TRBV28
abundance: -
CDR3aa: CASRRQFNQPQHF
CDR3nt: TGTGCCAGCAGACGACAGTTCAATCAGCCCCAGCATTTT

d_gene: -
j_gene: TRBJ1-2
v_gene: TRBV7-8
abundance: -
CDR3aa: CASSLLAVNYGYTF
CDR3nt: TGTGCCAGCAGCTTACTCGCTGTGAACTATGGCTACACCTTC

d_gene: -
j_gene: TRBJ2-1
v_gene: TRBV6-6
abundance: -
CDR3aa: CASSYSTVGGDEQFF
CDR3nt: TGTGCCAGCAGTTACTCGACGGTGGGAGGCGATGAGCAGTTCTTC

d_gene: -
j_gene: TRBJ2-7
v_gene: TRBV9
abundance: -
CDR3aa: CASSVGTVVTYEQYF
CDR3nt: TGTGCCAGCAGCGTAGGGACAGTGGTTACCTACGAGCAGTACTTC

d_gene: TRBD2
j_gene: TRBJ2-1
v_gene: TRBV24-1
abundance: few
CDR3aa: CATGGYNEQFF
CDR3nt: TGTGCCACGGGGGGGTACAATGAGCAGTTCTTC

d_gene: TRBD1
j_gene: TRBJ2-2
v_gene: TRBV7-9
abundance: -
CDR3aa: CARGGQSSNTGELFF
CDR3nt: TGTGCCAGAGGGGGACAGAGCTCGAACACCGGGGAGCTGTTTTTT

d_gene: -
j_gene: TRBJ2-3
v_gene: TRBV24-1
abundance: -
CDR3aa: CATSDLADTQYF
CDR3nt: TGTGCCACCAGTGATTTGGCGGATACGCAGTATTTT

d_gene: -
j_gene: TRBJ2-7
v_gene: TRBV2
abundance: -
CDR3aa: CASSVFYEQYF
CDR3nt: TGTGCCAGCAGTGTCTTCTACGAGCAGTACTTC

d_gene: -
j_gene: TRBJ2-1
v_gene: TRBV2
abundance: -
CDR3aa: CASSEGTVALFSYNEQFF
CDR3nt: TGTGCCAGCAGTGAAGGGACAGTCGCTCTCTTCTCCTACAATGAGCAGTTCTTC

d_gene: TRBD1
j_gene: TRBJ2-1
v_gene: TRBV11-2
abundance: few
CDR3aa: CASSFGEHRGRNGGEQFF
CDR3nt: TGTGCCAGCAGCTTTGGGGAGCACAGGGGGCGTAATGGGGGTGAGCAGTTCTTC

d_gene: -
j_gene: TRBJ2-7
v_gene: TRBV9
abundance: -
CDR3aa: CASSAQPGGSYEQYF
CDR3nt: TGTGCCAGCAGCGCCCAACCTGGGGGTTCATACGAGCAGTACTTC

d_gene: -
j_gene: TRBJ1-1
v_gene: TRBV24-1
abundance: -
CDR3aa: CATSARGPNTEAFF
CDR3nt: TGTGCCACCAGCGCCAGGGGACCGAACACTGAAGCTTTCTTT

d_gene: -
j_gene: TRBJ2-6
v_gene: TRBV6-2/TRBV6-3
abundance: -
CDR3aa: CASSTVLSGANVLTF
CDR3nt: TGTGCCAGCAGTACAGTACTCTCTGGGGCCAACGTCCTGACTTTC

d_gene: -
j_gene: TRBJ1-6
v_gene: TRBV3-1/TRBV3-2
abundance: -
CDR3aa: CASSSQNWNSPLHF
CDR3nt: TGTGCCAGCAGCTCTCAGAATTGGAATTCACCCCTCCACTTT

d_gene: TRBD2
j_gene: TRBJ2-7
v_gene: TRBV27
abundance: few
CDR3aa: CASRGTSGLYEQYF
CDR3nt: TGTGCCAGCAGGGGGACTAGCGGGTTGTACGAGCAGTACTTC

d_gene: TRBD2
j_gene: TRBJ2-7
v_gene: TRBV7-2
abundance: few
CDR3aa: CASSLGRLWTSGTYEQYF
CDR3nt: TGTGCCAGCAGCTTAGGCCGCCTATGGACTAGCGGGACGTACGAGCAGTACTTC

d_gene: TRBD2
j_gene: TRBJ2-1
v_gene: TRBV3-1/TRBV3-2
abundance: -
CDR3aa: CASSQRWGAGGREQFF
CDR3nt: TGTGCCAGCAGCCAGAGATGGGGAGCGGGAGGACGAGAGCAGTTCTTC

d_gene: TRBD1
j_gene: TRBJ1-2
v_gene: TRBV28
abundance: -
CDR3aa: CAIQGGFLYTF
CDR3nt: TGTGCCATCCAGGGGGGATTCCTCTACACCTTC

d_gene: -
j_gene: TRBJ2-4
v_gene: TRBV5-1
abundance: -
CDR3aa: CASSFQGGTKNIQYF
CDR3nt: TGCGCCAGCAGCTTCCAGGGGGGAACCAAAAACATTCAGTACTTC

d_gene: -
j_gene: TRBJ2-7
v_gene: TRBV27
abundance: -
CDR3aa: CASSLSQSYEQYF
CDR3nt: TGTGCCAGCAGTTTATCGCAGTCCTACGAGCAGTACTTC

d_gene: TRBD2
j_gene: TRBJ2-7
v_gene: TRBV6-5
abundance: -
CDR3aa: CASRPSGRRYEQYF
CDR3nt: TGTGCCAGCAGGCCTAGCGGGAGGCGCTACGAGCAGTACTTC

d_gene: -
j_gene: TRBJ1-1
v_gene: TRBV4-3
abundance: -
CDR3aa: CASSQEGANTEAFF
CDR3nt: TGCGCCAGCAGCCAAGAAGGGGCGAACACTGAAGCTTTCTTT

d_gene: TRBD1
j_gene: TRBJ2-6
v_gene: TRBV11-2
abundance: -
CDR3aa: CASSFSWGQGAGANVLTF
CDR3nt: TGTGCCAGCAGCTTCTCATGGGGACAGGGAGCTGGGGCCAACGTCCTGACTTTC

d_gene: -
j_gene: TRBJ1-1
v_gene: TRBV7-2
abundance: once
CDR3aa: CASRRGPSNTEAFF
CDR3nt: TGTGCCAGCAGGAGGGGACCTTCGAACACTGAAGCTTTCTTT

d_gene: -
j_gene: TRBJ2-6
v_gene: TRBV28
abundance: once
CDR3aa: CASTVGGSGANVLTF
CDR3nt: TGTGCCAGCACGGTTGGGGGCTCTGGGGCCAACGTCCTGACTTTC

d_gene: TRBD1
j_gene: TRBJ1-2
v_gene: TRBV4-3
abundance: -
CDR3aa: CASSQRGGGTDYGYTF
CDR3nt: TGCGCCAGCAGCCAGAGAGGAGGCGGGACAGACTATGGCTACACCTTC

d_gene: -
j_gene: TRBJ2-2
v_gene: TRBV14
abundance: -
CDR3aa: CASSPRTGGNTGELFF
CDR3nt: TGTGCCAGCAGCCCCCGGACCGGTGGGAACACCGGGGAGCTGTTTTTT

d_gene: TRBD1
j_gene: TRBJ1-4
v_gene: TRBV28
abundance: few
CDR3aa: CASSRITGTGIGSTNEKLFF
CDR3nt: TGTGCCAGCAGTCGAATCACCGGGACAGGCATCGGGTCGACTAATGAAAAACTGTTTTTT

d_gene: TRBD1
j_gene: TRBJ1-1
v_gene: TRBV7-2
abundance: -
CDR3aa: CASSLAGGRNTEAFF
CDR3nt: TGTGCCAGCAGCTTAGCAGGGGGCCGGAACACTGAAGCTTTCTTT

d_gene: -
j_gene: TRBJ1-1
v_gene: TRBV28
abundance: -
CDR3aa: CASKSASGGFQGRRNTEAFF
CDR3nt: TGTGCCAGCAAGTCCGCAAGTGGGGGATTCCAAGGCCGGAGGAACACTGAAGCTTTCTTT

d_gene: -
j_gene: TRBJ1-4
v_gene: TRBV5-1
abundance: -
CDR3aa: CASSLVSVFGSVEKLFF
CDR3nt: TGCGCCAGCAGCTTGGTTTCAGTTTTCGGGTCCGTTGAAAAACTGTTTTTT

d_gene: TRBD2
j_gene: TRBJ2-1
v_gene: TRBV6-5
abundance: -
CDR3aa: CASSYQREFHEQFF
CDR3nt: TGTGCCAGCAGTTACCAGCGGGAGTTCCATGAGCAGTTCTTC

d_gene: TRBD1
j_gene: TRBJ1-5
v_gene: TRBV7-2
abundance: -
CDR3aa: CASSSGTGGIGNQPQHF
CDR3nt: TGTGCCAGCAGCTCCGGGACAGGGGGTATAGGCAATCAGCCCCAGCATTTT

d_gene: -
j_gene: TRBJ2-7
v_gene: TRBV6-5
abundance: -
CDR3aa: CASSYSRVSSYEQYF
CDR3nt: TGTGCCAGCAGTTACTCGAGGGTCAGCTCCTACGAGCAGTACTTC